A single sample gave rise to the 13 T cell receptor beta chains below, sequenced in a study of siplizumab effects on memory and regulatory T cells. Clones were read by immunoSEQ multiplex PCR, and TCRdb kept only the in-frame ones, dropping some. The sample contains 100,000 to 110,000 clones, over 90% of which appear only once. The sample taken for sequencing was non-Treg CD4+ T cells sorted from blood. All receptors derive from a human donor in good health.

CDR3 sequence: CASSFAQSNQPQHF. For the CDR3, the DNA is TGTGCCAGCAGTTTTGCCCAGAGCAATCAGCCCCAGCATTTT. The rearrangement links TRBV6-5 to TRBJ1-5, with D uncertain. V was cut by 4 bases and J by 1 base, with 8 bases left in between. The germline CDR1 and CDR2 sequences are MNHEY and SVGAGI. The CDR3 extends over 14 amino acids.

DNA of the CDR3: TGTGCCAGCAGCATTATGGGGCAGATAAGCTATGGCTACACCTTC. Encoded protein: CASSIMGQISYGYTF. This chain uses TRBV7-2 with TRBJ1-2, with D tentatively TRBD1 (5 bases). The CDR3 runs to 15 residues. With 5 bases removed from V and 4 bases from J, the gap between germline ends came to 17 bases. The germline CDR1 and CDR2 sequences are SGHTA and FQGNSA.

This chain links TRBV6-6 with TRBJ2-3, with 11 bases matching TRBD2. The CDR3 extends over 16 amino acids. V shed 6 bases and J 0 bases; nucleotides not matched to a gene: 5. Germline V gene lookup returns CDR1 MNHNY and CDR2 SVGAGI (reference sequence). CDR3 nucleotide sequence: TGTGCCAGCAGGCAACGACTAGCGGGGAGCACAGATACGCAGTATTTT. This sequence encodes CASRQRLAGSTDTQYF.

V is TRBV4-1 and J is TRBJ1-4; D is undetermined. V lost 0 bases to trimming and J lost 7 bases, with 12 bases between them. The CDR3 totals 15 residues. The V gene's germline CDR1 is MGHRA and CDR2 YSYEKL. CDR3: CASSQESSNPEKLFF. The CDR3 bases are TGCGCCAGCAGCCAAGAAAGTAGTAATCCTGAAAAACTGTTTTTT.

The genes are TRBV28 and TRBJ2-7, with 9 positions matching TRBD1. The trim removed 6 bases at V and 2 bases at J, leaving 5 bases unmatched. Per germline, CDR1 MDHEN and CDR2 SYDVKM. The CDR3 covers 14 residues. Here the CDR3 reads CASRVQGAPYEQYF. The DNA of the CDR3 is TGTGCCAGCAGGGTACAGGGGGCCCCCTACGAGCAGTACTTC.

The chain employs TRBV9 and TRBJ2-2; TRBD1 agrees at 8 bases. There are 15 residues in the CDR3. V was clipped by 4 bases and J by 6 bases; unmatched bases: 8. CDR1 and CDR2 (germline): SGDLS, YYNGEE. The CDR3 DNA reads as TGTGCCAGCAGCACCGGACAGGGTAGGCCCGGGGAGCTGTTTTTT. This translates into CASSTGQGRPGELFF.

V gene TRBV6-4 combines with J gene TRBJ2-1, with a possible D match to TRBD2 (7 bases). Germline V CDR1 and CDR2: MRHNA, SNTAGT. The CDR3 has 15 amino acids. The V and J ends lost 3 bases and 4 bases respectively, with 13 bases between them. The CDR3 region is CASSEEGGGYNEQFF. The CDR3 nucleotides read TGTGCCAGCAGTGAGGAGGGGGGAGGGTACAATGAGCAGTTCTTC.

The rearrangement joins TRBV18 to TRBJ1-1, with D tentatively TRBD1 (6 bases). There are 13 residues in the CDR3. V was clipped by 3 bases and J by 11 bases, with 16 bases between them. Germline V gene lookup returns CDR1 KGHSH and CDR2 LQKENI. The CDR3 coding sequence is TGTGCCAGCTCACCGCGGACAGATCTTGAGGCTTTCTTT. This encodes CASSPRTDLEAFF. The full variable domain, in which reference TRBV18 and TRBJ1-1 provide the parts outside the CDR3, is NAGVMQNPRHLVRRRGQEARLRCSPMKGHSHVYWYRQLPEEGLKFMVYLQKENIIDESGMPKERFSAEFPKEGPSILRIQQVVRGDSAAYFCASSPRTDLEAFFGQGTRLTVV.

V usage is TRBV21-1 and J usage is TRBJ2-7; TRBD2 reflects the table's D call only, with no check against the DNA. TRBV21-1 has pseudogene status. The CDR3 runs to 10 residues. The CDR3 DNA sequence: TGTGCCAGCCTCTCGGACGAGCAGTACTTC. This sequence encodes CASLSDEQYF.

This chain joins TRBV10-2 and TRBJ2-2, with D possibly matching TRBD1 (5 bases). V lost 6 bases and J 2 bases, leaving 22 bases between the germline ends. The CDR3 contains 18 residues. CDR1 and CDR2 (germline): WSHSY, SAAADI. CDR3 sequence: CASRDMSGSPPNTGELFF. In nucleotides, the CDR3 is TGCGCCAGCAGAGACATGTCAGGGTCCCCCCCAAACACCGGGGAGCTGTTTTTT.

The chain couples TRBV5-6 to TRBJ1-2; TRBD1 matches 8 bases. The CDR3 spans 14 residues. Looked up from germline, CDR1 is SGHDT and CDR2 is YYEEEE. The V gene end was trimmed by 4 bases and the J gene end by 3 bases; junction bases not matched to a gene: 5. This CDR3 reads CASSQQGVDYGYTF. The CDR3 DNA is TGTGCCAGCAGCCAACAGGGGGTTGACTATGGCTACACCTTC. The full variable domain, completed using reference TRBV5-6 and TRBJ1-2, is DAGVTQSPTHLIKTRGQQVTLRCSPKSGHDTVSWYQQALGQGPQFIFQYYEEEERQRGNFPDRFSGHQFPNYSSELNVNALLLGDSALYLCASSQQGVDYGYTFGSGTRLTVV.

The chain employs TRBV2 and TRBJ2-6; D is undetermined. There are 14 residues in the CDR3. The V gene lost 6 bases and the J gene lost 0 bases, with 6 bases spanning the gap. Germline-derived CDR1 and CDR2 are SNHLY and FYNNEI. CDR3 DNA sequence: TGTGCCAGCAGAGGCCTCTCTGGGGCCAACGTCCTGACTTTC. Its protein is CASRGLSGANVLTF.

The genes are TRBV20-1 and TRBJ1-1; D is undetermined. Trimming removed 4 bases from V and 6 bases from J, with 9 bases in between. Germline assignment: CDR1 DFQATT and CDR2 SNEGSKA (reference sequence). The length of the CDR3 is 11 residues. The CDR3 bases are TGCAGTGCTAAATGGGTCCCTGAAGCTTTCTTT. Residues: CSAKWVPEAFF.